This T cell receptor beta chain originates from a study of T-cell reconstitution after alpha-beta-depleted transplantation in children. This clonotype was counted only a few times. The antigen remains undetermined. CDR3 length: 13 amino acids. CDR1 is SQVTM and CDR2 is ANQGSEA in the germline V gene. Deletions cut 8 bases from V and 0 bases from J, with 11 bases between. The TCRbeta library incorporated unique molecular identifiers. TCRdb independently ran MiXCR on the PCR reads; one entry per CDR3 protein. Here the sample spans a few hundred thousand distinct CDR3 sequences, around 25% being singletons. General study points: Certain patients had high TCRbeta diversity at day 60, and it came from recipient T cells and thymic progenitors that survived. Approximately two months post-transplant, alpha-beta T cells reportedly originated from several hundred expanded graft clones.

The chain is built from TRBV29-1 and TRBJ2-1; D is unclear. Sample: PBMCs, mostly from graft donor cells, taken 180 days after TCRalphabeta/CD19-depleted stem cell transplant. The source of this sequence is a male patient younger than 18 who had a stem cell transplant for acute lymphoblastic leukemia, so the T cells may come from the graft donor. The CDR3 sequence is CSSWISSYNEQFF. DNA of the CDR3: TGCAGCTCATGGATTAGCTCCTACAATGAGCAGTTCTTC.